The T cell receptor (beta chain) under discussion was sequenced for a study of cytomegalovirus exposure and HLA in healthy donors. General study findings and limits: The study flagged around 150 TCR beta chains as cytomegalovirus-associated.

PCR involved 60 Vbeta and 13 Jbeta primers. The assay was immunoSEQ multiplex PCR, and TCRdb's table has in-frame clones only and misses some. Of under 150,000 clones in the sample, 65% to 80% were seen once. Losses at the gene ends were 3 bases for V and 8 bases for J; bases not matched to a gene: 4. The CDR3 has 14 amino acids. Germline V gene data show CDR1 as ENHRY and CDR2 as SYGVKD. Turning to this clone: Its antigen is undetermined.

This sequence originates from a woman aged 35 to 49 in good health and CMV-seronegative. The gene calls are TRBV10-3 and TRBJ2-1, with 10 bases identical to TRBD2. Material: PBMCs. The chain's CDR3 is CAISDSGREHEQFF. The DNA for the CDR3 is TGTGCCATCAGTGACAGCGGGAGGGAACATGAGCAGTTCTTC.